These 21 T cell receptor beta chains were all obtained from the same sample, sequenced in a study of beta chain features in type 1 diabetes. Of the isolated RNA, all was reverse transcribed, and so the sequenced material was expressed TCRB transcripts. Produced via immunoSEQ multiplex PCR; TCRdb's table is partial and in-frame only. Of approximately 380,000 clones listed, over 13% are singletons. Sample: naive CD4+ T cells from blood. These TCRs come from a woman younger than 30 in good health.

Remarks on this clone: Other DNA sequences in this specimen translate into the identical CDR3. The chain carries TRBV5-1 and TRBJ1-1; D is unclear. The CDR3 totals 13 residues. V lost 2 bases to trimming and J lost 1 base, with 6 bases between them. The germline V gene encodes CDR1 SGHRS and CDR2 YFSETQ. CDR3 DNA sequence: TGCGCCAGCAGCTTACAGAGGAACACTGAAGCTTTCTTT. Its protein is CASSLQRNTEAFF.

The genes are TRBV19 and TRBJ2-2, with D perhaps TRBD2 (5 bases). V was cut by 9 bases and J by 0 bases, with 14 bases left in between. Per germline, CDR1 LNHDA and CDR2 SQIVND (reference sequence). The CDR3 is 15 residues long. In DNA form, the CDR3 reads TGTGCCAGCCGCTCAGCGGTTGCGAACACCGGGGAGCTGTTTTTT. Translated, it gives CASRSAVANTGELFF. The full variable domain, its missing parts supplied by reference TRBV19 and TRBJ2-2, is DGGITQSPKYLFRKEGQNVTLSCEQNLNHDAMYWYRQDPGQGLRLIYYSQIVNDFQKGDIAEGYSVSREKKESFPLTVTSAQKNPTAFYLCASRSAVANTGELFFGEGSRLTVL.

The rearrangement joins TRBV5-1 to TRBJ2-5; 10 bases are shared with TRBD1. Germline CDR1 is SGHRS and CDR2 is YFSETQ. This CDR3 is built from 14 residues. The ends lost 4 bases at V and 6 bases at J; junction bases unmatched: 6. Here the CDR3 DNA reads TGCGCCAGCAGCGTCGACAGGGGGCTGAAGACCCAGTACTTC. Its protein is CASSVDRGLKTQYF.

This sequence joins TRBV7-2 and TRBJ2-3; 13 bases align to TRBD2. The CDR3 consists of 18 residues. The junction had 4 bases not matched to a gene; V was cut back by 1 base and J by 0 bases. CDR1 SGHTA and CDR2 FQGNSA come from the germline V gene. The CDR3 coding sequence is TGTGCCAGCAGCTTAGGGGGACTAGCGGGAATTAGCACAGATACGCAGTATTTT. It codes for CASSLGGLAGISTDTQYF.

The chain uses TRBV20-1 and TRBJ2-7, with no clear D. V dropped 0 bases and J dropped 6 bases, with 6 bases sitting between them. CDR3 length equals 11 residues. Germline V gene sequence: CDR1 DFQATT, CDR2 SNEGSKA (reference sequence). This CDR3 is CSARDTSEQYF. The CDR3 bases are TGCAGTGCTAGAGATACTTCCGAGCAGTACTTC.

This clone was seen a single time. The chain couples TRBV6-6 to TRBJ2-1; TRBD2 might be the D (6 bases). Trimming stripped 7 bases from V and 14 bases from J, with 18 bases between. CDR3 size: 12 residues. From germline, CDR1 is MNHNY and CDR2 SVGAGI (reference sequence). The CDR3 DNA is TGTGCCAGCACCCTGGAAGGAGGGAAGAAGTTCTTC. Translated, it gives CASTLEGGKKFF.

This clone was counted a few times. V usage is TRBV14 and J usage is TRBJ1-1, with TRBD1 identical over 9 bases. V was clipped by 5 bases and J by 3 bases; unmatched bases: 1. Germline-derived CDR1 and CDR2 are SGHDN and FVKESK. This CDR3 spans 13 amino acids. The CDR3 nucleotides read TGTGCCAGCAGCTGGACAGGGGACACTGAAGCTTTCTTT. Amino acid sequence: CASSWTGDTEAFF.

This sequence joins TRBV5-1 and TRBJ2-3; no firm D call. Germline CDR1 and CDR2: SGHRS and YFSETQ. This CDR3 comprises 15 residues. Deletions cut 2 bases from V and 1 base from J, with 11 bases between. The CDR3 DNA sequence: TGCGCCAGCAGCTTCGGAGCTCGAGGCACAGATACGCAGTATTTT. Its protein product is CASSFGARGTDTQYF.

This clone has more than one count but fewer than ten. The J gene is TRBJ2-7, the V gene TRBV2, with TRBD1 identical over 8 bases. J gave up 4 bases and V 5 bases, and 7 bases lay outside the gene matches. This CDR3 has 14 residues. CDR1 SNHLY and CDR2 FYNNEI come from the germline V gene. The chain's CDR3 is CASSLQGQGYEQYF. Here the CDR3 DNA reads TGTGCCAGCAGTCTACAAGGACAGGGATACGAGCAGTACTTC.

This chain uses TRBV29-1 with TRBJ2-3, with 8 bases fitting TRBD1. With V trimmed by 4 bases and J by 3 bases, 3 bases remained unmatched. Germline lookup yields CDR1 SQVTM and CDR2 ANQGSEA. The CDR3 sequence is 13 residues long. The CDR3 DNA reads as TGCAGCGTTGCCAGGGGGCGAACAGATACGCAGTATTTT. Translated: CSVARGRTDTQYF.

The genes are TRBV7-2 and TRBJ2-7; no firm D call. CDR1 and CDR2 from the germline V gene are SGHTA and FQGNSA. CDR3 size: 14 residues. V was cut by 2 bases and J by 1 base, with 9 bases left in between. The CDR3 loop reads CASSLLTRSYEQYF. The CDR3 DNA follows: TGTGCCAGCAGCTTATTGACTCGTTCCTACGAGCAGTACTTC.

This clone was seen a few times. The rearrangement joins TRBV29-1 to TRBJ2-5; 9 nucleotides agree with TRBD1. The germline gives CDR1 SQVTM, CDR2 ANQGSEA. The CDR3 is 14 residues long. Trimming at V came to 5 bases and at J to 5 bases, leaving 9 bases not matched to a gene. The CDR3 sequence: CSVKWTGASETQYF. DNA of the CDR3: TGCAGCGTTAAATGGACAGGGGCGAGCGAGACCCAGTACTTC.

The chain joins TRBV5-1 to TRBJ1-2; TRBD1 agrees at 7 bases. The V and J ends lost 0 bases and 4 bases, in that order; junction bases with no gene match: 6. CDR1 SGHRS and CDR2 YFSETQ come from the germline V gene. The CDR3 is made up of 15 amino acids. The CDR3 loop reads CASSLVAGGVYGYTF. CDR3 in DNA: TGCGCCAGCAGCTTGGTGGCAGGGGGTGTCTATGGCTACACCTTC.

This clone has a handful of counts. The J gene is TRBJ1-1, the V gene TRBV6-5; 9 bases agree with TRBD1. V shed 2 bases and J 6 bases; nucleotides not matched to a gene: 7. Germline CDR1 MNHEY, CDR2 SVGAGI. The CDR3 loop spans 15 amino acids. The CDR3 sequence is CASSYPQGAKSEAFF. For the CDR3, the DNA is TGTGCCAGCAGTTACCCACAGGGGGCAAAGTCTGAAGCTTTCTTT.

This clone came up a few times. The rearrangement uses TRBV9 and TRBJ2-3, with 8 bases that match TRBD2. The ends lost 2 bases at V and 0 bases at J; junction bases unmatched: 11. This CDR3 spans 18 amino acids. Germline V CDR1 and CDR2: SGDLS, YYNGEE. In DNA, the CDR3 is TGTGCCAGCAGCGTCGGGAGCGGGAGCGGACCTAGCACAGATACGCAGTATTTT. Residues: CASSVGSGSGPSTDTQYF.

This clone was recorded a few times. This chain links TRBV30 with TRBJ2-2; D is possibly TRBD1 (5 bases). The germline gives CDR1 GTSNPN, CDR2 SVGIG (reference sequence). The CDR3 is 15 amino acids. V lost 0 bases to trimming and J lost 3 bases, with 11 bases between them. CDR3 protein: CAWSVKGRYTGELFF. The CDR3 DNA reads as TGTGCCTGGAGTGTTAAGGGGCGTTACACCGGGGAGCTGTTTTTT. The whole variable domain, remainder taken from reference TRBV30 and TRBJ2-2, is SQTIHQWPATLVQPVGSPLSLECTVEGTSNPNLYWYRQAAGRGLQLLFYSVGIGQISSEVPQNLSASRPQDRQFILSSKKLLLSDSGFYLCAWSVKGRYTGELFFGEGSRLTVL.

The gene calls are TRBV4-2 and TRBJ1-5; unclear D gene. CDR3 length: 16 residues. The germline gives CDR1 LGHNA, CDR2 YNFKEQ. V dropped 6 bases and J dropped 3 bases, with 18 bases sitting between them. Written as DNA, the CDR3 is TGTGCCAGCAGGCAGGATCCAAGCATTTCCAATCAGCCCCAGCATTTT. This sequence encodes CASRQDPSISNQPQHF.

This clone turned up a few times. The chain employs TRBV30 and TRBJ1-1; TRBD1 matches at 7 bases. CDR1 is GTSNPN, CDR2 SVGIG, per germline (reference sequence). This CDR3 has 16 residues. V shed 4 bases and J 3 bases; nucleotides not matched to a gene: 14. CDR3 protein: CAWTDIRDRPYTEAFF. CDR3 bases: TGTGCCTGGACCGACATTCGGGACAGACCTTACACTGAAGCTTTCTTT.

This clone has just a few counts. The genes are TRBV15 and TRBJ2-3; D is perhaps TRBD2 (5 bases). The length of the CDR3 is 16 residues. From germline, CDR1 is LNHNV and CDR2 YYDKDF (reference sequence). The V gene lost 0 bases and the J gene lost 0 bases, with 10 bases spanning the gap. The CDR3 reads CATSRDLASSTDTQYF. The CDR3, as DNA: TGTGCCACCAGCAGAGATCTGGCTAGCAGCACAGATACGCAGTATTTT.

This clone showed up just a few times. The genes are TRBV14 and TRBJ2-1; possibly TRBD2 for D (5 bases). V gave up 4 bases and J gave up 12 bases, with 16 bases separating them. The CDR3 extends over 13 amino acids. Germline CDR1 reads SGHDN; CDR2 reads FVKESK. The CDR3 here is CASSRSTSRAQFF. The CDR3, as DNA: TGTGCCAGCAGCCGCTCAACTAGTCGCGCGCAGTTCTTC.

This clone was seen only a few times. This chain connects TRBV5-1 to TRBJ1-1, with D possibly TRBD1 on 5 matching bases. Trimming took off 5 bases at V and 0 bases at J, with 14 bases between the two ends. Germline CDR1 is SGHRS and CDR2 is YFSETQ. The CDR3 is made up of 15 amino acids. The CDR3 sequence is CASRMQTALNTEAFF. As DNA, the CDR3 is TGCGCCAGCAGGATGCAGACAGCCCTGAACACTGAAGCTTTCTTT.